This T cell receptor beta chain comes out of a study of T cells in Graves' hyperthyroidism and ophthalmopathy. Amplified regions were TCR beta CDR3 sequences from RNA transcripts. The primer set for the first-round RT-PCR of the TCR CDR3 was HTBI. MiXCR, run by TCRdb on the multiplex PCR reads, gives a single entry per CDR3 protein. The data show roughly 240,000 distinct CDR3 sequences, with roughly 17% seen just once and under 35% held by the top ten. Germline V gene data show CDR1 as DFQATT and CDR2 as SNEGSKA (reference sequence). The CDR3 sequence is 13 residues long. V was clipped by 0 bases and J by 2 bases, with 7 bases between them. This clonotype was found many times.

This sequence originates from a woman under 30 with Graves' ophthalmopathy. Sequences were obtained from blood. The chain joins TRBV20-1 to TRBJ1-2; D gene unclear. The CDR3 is CSARDAVNYGYTF. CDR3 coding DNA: TGCAGTGCTAGAGACGCGGTAAACTATGGCTACACCTTC.